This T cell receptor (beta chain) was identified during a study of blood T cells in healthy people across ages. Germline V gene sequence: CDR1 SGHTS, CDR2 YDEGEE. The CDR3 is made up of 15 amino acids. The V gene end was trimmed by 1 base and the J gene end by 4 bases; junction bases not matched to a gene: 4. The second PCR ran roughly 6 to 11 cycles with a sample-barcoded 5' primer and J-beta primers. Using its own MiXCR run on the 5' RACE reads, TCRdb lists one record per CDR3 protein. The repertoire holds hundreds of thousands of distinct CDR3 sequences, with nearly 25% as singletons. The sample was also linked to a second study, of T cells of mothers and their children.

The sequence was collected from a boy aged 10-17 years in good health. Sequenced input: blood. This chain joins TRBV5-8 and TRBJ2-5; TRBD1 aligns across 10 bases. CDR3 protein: CASSLLGQGRETQYF. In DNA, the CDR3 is TGTGCCAGCAGCTTGTTGGGACAGGGGAGAGAGACCCAGTACTTC.